This T cell receptor (beta chain) was sequenced in a study of long-term antiretroviral therapy in people with HIV. Study-wide results and limits: After ART, diversity increased yet remained lower than transplant donor controls. CDR3 length ranges were narrower in HIV repertoires than in controls.

This clone was observed a handful of times. Its antigen is undetermined. Treatment for every participant with HIV took place in the United States. Trimming took off 1 base at V and 4 bases at J, with 10 bases between the two ends. The germline V gene encodes CDR1 LGHNA and CDR2 YNFKEQ. The CDR3 contains 14 residues. Researchers ran immunoSEQ v3.0 at survey level. The table came from immunoSEQ multiplex PCR; TCRdb's copy has only in-frame clones and leaves some out. In the table there are some 40,000 clones, 75% to 90% of which are singletons. The TCR originated in a woman in her fifties or sixties with HIV. The specimen was unsorted PBMCs, collected 3.1 years after starting antiretroviral therapy. The genes are TRBV4-2 and TRBJ1-2; a weak D match, TRBD1 (6 bases). The CDR3 is CASSQGQAGYGYTF. In DNA, the CDR3 is TGTGCCAGCAGCCAAGGACAGGCGGGCTATGGCTACACCTTC.